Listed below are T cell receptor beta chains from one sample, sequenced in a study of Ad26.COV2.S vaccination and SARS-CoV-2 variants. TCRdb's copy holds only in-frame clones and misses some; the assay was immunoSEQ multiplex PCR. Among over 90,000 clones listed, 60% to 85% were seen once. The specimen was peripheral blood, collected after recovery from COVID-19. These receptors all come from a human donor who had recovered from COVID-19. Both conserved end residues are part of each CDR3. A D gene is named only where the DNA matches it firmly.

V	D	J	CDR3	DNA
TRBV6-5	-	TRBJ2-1	CASSILGGDGEQFF	TGTGCCAGCAGTATACTTGGAGGGGATGGTGAGCAGTTCTTC
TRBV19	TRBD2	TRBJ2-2	CASSILGGDTGELFF	TGTGCCAGTAGTATTTTGGGGGGGGACACCGGGGAGCTGTTTTTT
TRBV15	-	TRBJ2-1	CATSREDISYNEQFF	TGTGCCACCAGCAGGGAAGACATTTCCTACAATGAGCAGTTCTTC
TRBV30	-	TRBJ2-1	CAWSVLDSNEQFF	TGTGCCTGGAGTGTTCTGGACAGCAATGAGCAGTTCTTC
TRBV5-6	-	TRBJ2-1	CASSFSGSPYNEQFF	TGTGCCAGCAGCTTTTCAGGGTCCCCCTACAATGAGCAGTTCTTC
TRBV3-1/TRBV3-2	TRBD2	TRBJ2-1	CASSPLAENNEQFF	TGTGCCAGCAGCCCACTAGCGGAAAACAATGAGCAGTTCTTC
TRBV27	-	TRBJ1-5	CASTLRAELDQPQHF	TGTGCCAGCACCCTCCGGGCCGAACTGGATCAGCCCCAGCATTTT
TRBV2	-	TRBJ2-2	CASSGTTNTGELFF	TGTGCCAGCAGTGGGACAACGAACACCGGGGAGCTGTTTTTT
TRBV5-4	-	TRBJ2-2	CASSLDTGELFF	TGTGCCAGCAGCTTAGACACCGGGGAGCTGTTTTTT
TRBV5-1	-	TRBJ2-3	CASSSLNPPTQYF	TGCGCCAGCAGCTCCCTAAACCCTCCTACGCAGTATTTT